This T cell receptor (beta chain) was sequenced during a study of Tregs in tolerant kidney transplant recipients. Related graft donors supplied nonmyeloablative bone marrow transplants, and mixed chimerism was transient. Study findings and constraints: Validation in larger populations is needed because few patients were studied. Nucleotide sequences could not be compared across some patients' samples due to primer changes. Donor-specific Treg expansion exceeded global Treg expansion in tolerant patients, suggesting antigen drive.

V trimming: 5 bases; J trimming: 5 bases; junction bases outside the gene matches: 4. The CDR3 spans 13 residues. Germline-derived CDR1 and CDR2 are SGHNT and YYREEE (reference sequence). Sequencing was performed with immunoSEQ multiplex PCR; in TCRdb, only in-frame clones are kept and a portion is missing. The profile covers 90,000 or so clones, with 80% to 95% appearing a single time and 1.6% taken by the ten largest. A note on this clone: The antigen is not known.

The chain uses TRBV5-4 and TRBJ2-5; 9 bases align to TRBD2. The sample here was CD4+ T cells from blood (PBMCs), taken 12 months after the transplant. This clonotype was sampled from a human patient who received a combined kidney and bone marrow transplant. Some T cells may possibly be graft donor cells. The CDR3 nucleotides read TGTGCCAGCAGAGCGGGGGGTAAGGAGACCCAGTACTTC. Protein product: CASRAGGKETQYF.